One sample yielded the 14 T cell receptor beta chains listed below, sequenced in a study of T cell responses to AZD1222 COVID-19 vaccine. The repertoire was sequenced with immunoSEQ multiplex PCR; TCRdb's copy has only in-frame clones and lacks some. The repertoire consists of approximately 150,000 clones, with approximately 94% occurring once and the leading ten covering 5.1%. This specimen was peripheral blood, taken 28 days after the second AZD1222 dose. The source is an adult who received the AZD1222 COVID-19 vaccine.

The V call is TRBV7-8, the J call TRBJ2-2; D not certain. V was pared by 8 bases and J by 4 bases, with 8 bases between. This CDR3 has 12 residues. From germline, CDR1 is SGHVS and CDR2 FQNEAQ. The CDR3 loop is CASGQFTGELFF. The DNA for the CDR3 is TGTGCCAGCGGGCAGTTCACCGGGGAGCTGTTTTTT.

The rearrangement uses TRBV19 and TRBJ2-7, with D perhaps TRBD1 (5 bases). The V gene's germline CDR1 is LNHDA and CDR2 SQIVND (reference sequence). The CDR3 length is 19 residues. With 7 bases removed from V and 0 bases from J, the gap between germline ends came to 28 bases. Here the CDR3 reads CASTPDITGRPSTSYEQYF. The CDR3 nucleotides read TGTGCCAGTACCCCGGACATCACAGGCCGACCAAGTACCTCCTACGAGCAGTACTTC.

This chain joins TRBV29-1 and TRBJ1-1; 12 bases line up with TRBD1. The germline V gene has CDR1 SQVTM and CDR2 ANQGSEA. The J segment lost 4 bases and the V segment lost 4 bases, leaving 22 bases of the junction unmatched. The CDR3 contains 20 residues. This chain's CDR3 is CSVAWGSFNRDRGPGTEAFF. In DNA form, the CDR3 reads TGCAGCGTTGCCTGGGGTTCATTCAACCGGGACAGGGGGCCGGGCACTGAAGCTTTCTTT.

This chain links TRBV5-6 with TRBJ1-2, with TRBD1 matching 7 bases. Losses at the gene ends were 1 base for V and 8 bases for J; bases not matched to a gene: 8. Germline CDR1 is SGHDT and CDR2 is YYEEEE. CDR3 length: 14 residues. Written as DNA, the CDR3 is TGTGCCAGCAGCTTGTCCGGGACAGCACAAGGCTACACCTTC. It translates to CASSLSGTAQGYTF.

This chain joins TRBV4-1 and TRBJ1-2, with D possibly matching TRBD1 (6 bases). The CDR3 is made up of 15 amino acids. Trimming stripped 1 base from V and 2 bases from J, with 11 bases between. The germline V gene encodes CDR1 MGHRA and CDR2 YSYEKL. The CDR3 loop reads CASSQVAGGNYGYTF. CDR3 DNA: TGCGCCAGCAGCCAAGTAGCGGGGGGCAACTATGGCTACACCTTC.

The chain carries TRBV3-1 (or the pseudogene TRBV3-2) and TRBJ1-2; a possible D gene is TRBD1 (6 bases). V gave up 2 bases and J gave up 7 bases, with 20 bases separating them. The V gene's germline CDR1 is LGHDT and CDR2 YNNKEL (reference sequence). The CDR3 loop spans 16 amino acids. CDR3: CASSQRAGRGGRGYTF. For the CDR3, the DNA is TGTGCCAGCAGCCAAAGGGCGGGGAGAGGGGGTCGTGGCTACACCTTC.

The chain links TRBV2 to TRBJ2-1; possible D gene TRBD2, 5 bases. CDR1 SNHLY and CDR2 FYNNEI come from the germline V gene. The CDR3 length is 15 residues. The V end was cut by 5 bases, the J end by 0 bases, with 11 bases between. The CDR3 nucleotides read TGTGCCAGCAGTCCTAGCAGGAGCTCCTACAATGAGCAGTTCTTC. Residues: CASSPSRSSYNEQFF.

The genes are TRBV6-5 and TRBJ1-2; the D gene is possibly TRBD1 (6 bases). This CDR3 region has 14 residues. Germline CDR1 reads MNHEY; CDR2 reads SVGAGI. V lost 6 bases and J lost 0, with 11 bases in between. The CDR3 sequence: CASSRDNSNYGYTF. The CDR3 DNA reads as TGTGCCAGCAGCCGGGACAACTCTAACTATGGCTACACCTTC.

J is TRBJ2-1 and V is TRBV11-2; D not certain. Germline values: CDR1 SGHAT, CDR2 FQNNGV. This CDR3 has 14 residues. Trimming cost V 5 bases and J 0 bases, with 8 bases left between them. The CDR3 nucleotides are TGTGCCAGCAGCCCCTTAACCTCCTACAATGAGCAGTTCTTC. Protein product: CASSPLTSYNEQFF.

The V call is TRBV3-1 (or the pseudogene TRBV3-2), the J call TRBJ1-2, with D possibly being TRBD1 (5 bases). Germline V gene lookup returns CDR1 LGHDT and CDR2 YNNKEL (reference sequence). V was pared by 4 bases and J by 6 bases, with 12 bases between. This CDR3 region has 13 residues. The CDR3 reads CASSPLGGNGYTF. In nucleotides, the CDR3 is TGTGCCAGCAGCCCCCTCGGGGGGAATGGCTACACCTTC.

The chain is built from TRBV10-3 and TRBJ1-2; possible D gene TRBD1, 6 bases. The CDR3 has 13 residues. V was shortened by 6 bases and J by 4 bases, with 12 bases between the two germline ends. Germline-derived CDR1 and CDR2 are ENHRY and SYGVKD. The CDR3 protein is CAISPDRFYGYTF. CDR3 nucleotides: TGTGCCATCAGCCCGGACAGATTCTATGGCTACACCTTC.

The rearrangement uses TRBV6-1 and TRBJ1-2; 8 positions agree with TRBD1. Germline CDR1 reads MNHNS; CDR2 reads SASEGT. The V and J ends lost 3 bases and 4 bases, in that order; junction bases with no gene match: 7. The CDR3 contains 15 residues. Here the CDR3 reads CASSEMGGQAYGYTF. In DNA form, the CDR3 reads TGTGCCAGCAGTGAGATGGGGGGACAGGCCTATGGCTACACCTTC.

The rearrangement uses TRBV28 and TRBJ1-2; D possibly corresponds to TRBD1 (6 bases). CDR3 length equals 13 residues. Trimming shortened V by 3 bases and J by 3 bases, and 8 bases separated the two germline ends. In germline, CDR1 is MDHEN, CDR2 SYDVKM. CDR3 in DNA: TGTGCCAGCAGTTTTAACAGGGACTATGGCTACACCTTC. Residues: CASSFNRDYGYTF.

This chain links TRBV10-3 with TRBJ2-7; TRBD2 matches 8 bases. This CDR3 comprises 14 residues. CDR1 is ENHRY, CDR2 SYGVKD, per germline. Unmatched junction bases numbered 13, after V lost 10 bases and J lost 5 bases. The CDR3 DNA sequence: TGTGCCACCAAATATCGGACTAGCCTCCACGAGCAGTACTTC. It encodes CATKYRTSLHEQYF.